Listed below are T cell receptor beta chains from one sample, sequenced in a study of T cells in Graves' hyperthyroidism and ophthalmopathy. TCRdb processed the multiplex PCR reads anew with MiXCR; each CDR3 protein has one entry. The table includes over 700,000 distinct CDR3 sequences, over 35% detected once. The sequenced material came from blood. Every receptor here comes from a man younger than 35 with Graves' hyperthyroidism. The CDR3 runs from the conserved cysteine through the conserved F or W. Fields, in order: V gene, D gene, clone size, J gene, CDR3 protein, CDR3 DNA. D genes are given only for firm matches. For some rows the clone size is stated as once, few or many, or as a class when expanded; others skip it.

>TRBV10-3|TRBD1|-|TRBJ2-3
CAISESEGQRPDTQYF
TGTGCCATCAGTGAGTCTGAGGGACAGCGTCCAGATACGCAGTATTTT
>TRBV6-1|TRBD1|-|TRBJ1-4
CAISRDRKFF
TGTGCCATCAGCCGGGACAGGAAGTTTTTT
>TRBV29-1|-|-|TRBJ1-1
CSFKGVKSTEAFF
TGCAGCTTCAAGGGAGTTAAGAGCACTGAAGCTTTCTTT
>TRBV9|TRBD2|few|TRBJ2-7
CASSQATGGPSEQYF
TGTGCCAGCAGCCAAGCTACGGGAGGGCCAAGCGAGCAGTACTTC
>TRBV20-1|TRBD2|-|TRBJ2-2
CSAVGTSGTMNTGELFF
TGCAGTGCGGTTGGGACTAGCGGGACCATGAACACCGGGGAGCTGTTTTTT
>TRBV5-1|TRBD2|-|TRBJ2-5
CASALGSGGRETQYF
TGCGCCAGCGCGCTGGGGAGCGGGGGAAGAGAGACCCAGTACTTC
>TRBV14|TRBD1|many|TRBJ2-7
CASSQGDRVPYF
TGTGCCAGCAGCCAAGGGGACAGGGTGCCGTACTTC
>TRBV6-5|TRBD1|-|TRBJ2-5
CASSFQTGGVETQYF
TGTGCCAGCAGTTTCCAGACAGGGGGTGTGGAGACCCAGTACTTC
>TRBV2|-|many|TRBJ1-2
CASTLTGNYGYTF
TGTGCCAGCACTTTAACAGGGAACTATGGCTACACCTTC
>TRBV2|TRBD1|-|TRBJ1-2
CASSPITGGIGYTF
TGTGCCAGCAGTCCCATCACAGGGGGGATTGGCTACACCTTC
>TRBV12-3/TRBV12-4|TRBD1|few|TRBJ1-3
CASNIDRGLGNTIYF
TGTGCCAGCAATATCGACAGGGGCCTTGGAAACACCATATATTTT
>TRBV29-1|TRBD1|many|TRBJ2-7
CSVLSGTGKYEQYF
TGCAGCGTCCTCTCCGGGACAGGGAAATACGAGCAGTACTTC
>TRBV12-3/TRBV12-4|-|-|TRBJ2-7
CASSPTGIAYEQYF
TGTGCCAGCAGTCCAACAGGGATCGCGTACGAGCAGTACTTC
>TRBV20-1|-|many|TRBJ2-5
CSAFGGEETQYF
TGCAGTGCTTTTGGCGGTGAAGAGACCCAGTACTTC
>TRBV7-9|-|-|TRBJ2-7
CASSHRIWGGDEQYF
TGCGCCAGCAGCCACAGGATCTGGGGGGGCGACGAGCAGTACTTC
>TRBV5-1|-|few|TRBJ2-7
CASSSDGGQQYF
TGCGCCAGCAGCTCTGACGGCGGCCAGCAGTACTTC
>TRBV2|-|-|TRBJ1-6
CASSELGDSPLHF
TGTGCCAGCAGTGAATTGGGCGATTCACCCCTCCACTTT
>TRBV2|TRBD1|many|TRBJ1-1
CASRDREGTEAFF
TGTGCCAGCAGGGACAGGGAAGGGACTGAAGCTTTCTTT
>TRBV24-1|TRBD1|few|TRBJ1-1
CATSDFQSGTGNTEAFF
TGTGCCACCAGTGATTTCCAGTCCGGGACAGGGAACACTGAAGCTTTCTTT
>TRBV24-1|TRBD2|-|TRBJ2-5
CASSQEGTSGGETQYF
TGTGCCAGCAGCCAAGAGGGGACTAGCGGGGGTGAGACCCAGTACTTC
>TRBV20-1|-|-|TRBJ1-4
CSASRSGGEKLFF
TGCAGTGCTAGCAGATCCGGGGGCGAAAAACTGTTTTTT
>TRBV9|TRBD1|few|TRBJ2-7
CASSYDRDPNEQYF
TGTGCCAGCAGCTATGACAGGGATCCTAACGAGCAGTACTTC
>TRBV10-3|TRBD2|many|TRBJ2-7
CAISEWTSASYEQYF
TGTGCCATCAGTGAGTGGACTAGTGCTTCCTACGAGCAGTACTTC
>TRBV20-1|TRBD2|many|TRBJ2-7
CSARTRRGTSYEQYF
TGCAGTGCTAGAACTCGGCGGGGGACGTCCTACGAGCAGTACTTC
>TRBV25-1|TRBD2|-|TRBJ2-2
CASSLSLGETSRTGELFF
TGTGCCAGCAGTTTATCGCTAGGGGAGACTAGCCGCACCGGGGAGCTGTTTTTT
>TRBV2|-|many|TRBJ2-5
CASSEGRETQYF
TGTGCCAGCAGTGAAGGTCGAGAGACCCAGTACTTC
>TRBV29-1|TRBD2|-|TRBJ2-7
CSGRWEGSSDEQYF
TGCAGCGGACGGTGGGAGGGATCAAGCGACGAGCAGTACTTC
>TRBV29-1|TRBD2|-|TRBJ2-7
CSVAAPAGWDYEQYF
TGCAGCGTTGCTGCCCCAGCGGGGTGGGACTACGAGCAGTACTTC
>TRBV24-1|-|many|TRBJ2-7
CATSGVDSYEQYF
TGTGCCACCAGTGGAGTCGATTCCTACGAGCAGTACTTC
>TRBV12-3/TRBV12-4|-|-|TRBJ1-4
CASSLARGENEKLFF
TGTGCCAGCAGTTTGGCGAGGGGGGAAAATGAAAAACTGTTTTTT
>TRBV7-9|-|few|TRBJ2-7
CASSSDRRGRKYF
TGTGCCAGCAGCTCCGACAGACGGGGAAGGAAGTACTTC
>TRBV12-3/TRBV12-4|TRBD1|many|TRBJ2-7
CASSETGSYEQYF
TGTGCCAGCAGCGAGACAGGGTCCTACGAGCAGTACTTC
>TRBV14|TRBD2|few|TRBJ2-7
CASSQDSAGLAGIEQYF
TGTGCCAGCAGCCAAGATTCGGCGGGACTAGCGGGAATTGAGCAGTACTTC
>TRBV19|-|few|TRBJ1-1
CASSIGSGRGNTEAFF
TGTGCCAGTAGTATAGGGTCGGGCCGGGGGAACACTGAAGCTTTCTTT
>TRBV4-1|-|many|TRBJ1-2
CASSQVNYGYTF
TGCGCCAGCAGCCAAGTGAACTATGGCTACACCTTC
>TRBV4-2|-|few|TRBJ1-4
CASRDGRAGPWKLFF
TGTGCCAGCAGAGATGGAAGAGCAGGGCCATGGAAACTGTTTTTT
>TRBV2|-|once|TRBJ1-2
CASSERGGSNTF
TGTGCCAGCAGTGAACGGGGGGGTAGCAACACCTTC
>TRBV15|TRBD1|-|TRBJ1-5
CATSSPGQGNQPQHF
TGTGCCACCAGCAGCCCGGGACAGGGGAATCAGCCCCAGCATTTT
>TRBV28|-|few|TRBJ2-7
CASSQEDTPREQYF
TGTGCCAGCAGCCAAGAGGACACCCCGCGCGAGCAGTACTTC
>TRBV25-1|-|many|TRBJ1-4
CASSERWGPEKLFF
TGTGCCAGCAGTGAACGGTGGGGCCCCGAAAAACTGTTTTTT
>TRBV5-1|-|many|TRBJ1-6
CASSIWTGRTSPLHF
TGCGCCAGCAGCATATGGACCGGGAGGACTTCACCCCTCCACTTT
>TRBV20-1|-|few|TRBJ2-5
CSARDSGGQETQYF
TGCAGTGCTAGAGACTCCGGGGGCCAAGAGACCCAGTACTTC